This T cell receptor beta chain was captured by sequencing in a study of shared clonotypes between healthy human individuals. Healthy HIV-negative adults with no recent acute infections or vaccinations were recruited as donors. The V gene's germline CDR1 is PRHDT and CDR2 FYEKMQ (reference sequence). CDR3 length equals 15 residues. V lost 5 bases, J lost 1 base, and 15 bases lay in between. Clones were read by immunoSEQ multiplex PCR, and TCRdb kept only the in-frame ones, dropping some. In the table there are over a million clones, around 98.5% of which are singletons. A remark on this clone: Its antigen is undetermined.

The study, taken as a whole, reports: Researchers found naive subsets generally carried larger estimated richness than memory subsets.

The gene calls are TRBV13 and TRBJ2-7; the D gene could be TRBD1 or TRBD2 (5 bases each). Sequencing used naive CD4+ T cells sorted from blood. Regarding subset: CD45RA+ positively selected. This sequence was found in a young man in good health. The CDR3 loop reads CASSMGPKDSYEQYF. The CDR3 nucleotides read TGTGCCAGCAGCATGGGACCGAAAGATTCCTACGAGCAGTACTTC.